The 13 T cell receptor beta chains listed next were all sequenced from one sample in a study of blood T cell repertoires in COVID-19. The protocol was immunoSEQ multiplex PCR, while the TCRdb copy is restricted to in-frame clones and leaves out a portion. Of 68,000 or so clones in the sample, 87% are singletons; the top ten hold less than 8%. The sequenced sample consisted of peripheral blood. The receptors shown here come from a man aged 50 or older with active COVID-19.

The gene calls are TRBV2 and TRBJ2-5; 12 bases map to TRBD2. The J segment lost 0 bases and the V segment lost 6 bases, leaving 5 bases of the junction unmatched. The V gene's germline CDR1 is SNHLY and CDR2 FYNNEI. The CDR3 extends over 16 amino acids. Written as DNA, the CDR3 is TGTGCCAGCAGCCTAGCGGGAGGGGCTTACCAAGAGACCCAGTACTTC. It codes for CASSLAGGAYQETQYF. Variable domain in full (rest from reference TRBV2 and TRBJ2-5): EPEVTQTPSHQVTQMGQEVILRCVPISNHLYFYWYRQILGQKVEFLVSFYNNEISEKSEIFDDQFSVERPDGSNFTLKIRSTKLEDSAMYFCASSLAGGAYQETQYFGPGTRLLVL.

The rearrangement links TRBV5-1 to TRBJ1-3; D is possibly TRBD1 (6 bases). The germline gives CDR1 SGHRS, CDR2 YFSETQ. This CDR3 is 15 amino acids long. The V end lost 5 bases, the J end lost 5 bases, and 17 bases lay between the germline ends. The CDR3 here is CASSGQSGVRNTIYF. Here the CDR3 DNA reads TGCGCCAGCAGTGGACAGTCAGGGGTTAGAAACACCATATATTTT. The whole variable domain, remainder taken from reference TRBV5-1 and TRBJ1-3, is KAGVTQTPRYLIKTRGQQVTLSCSPISGHRSVSWYQQTPGQGLQFLFEYFSETQRNKGNFPGRFSGRQFSNSRSEMNVSTLELGDSALYLCASSGQSGVRNTIYFGEGSWLTVV.

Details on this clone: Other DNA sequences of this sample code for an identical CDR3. CDR3 sequence reads: CASSLTSGSTDTQYF. The CDR3 nucleotides read TGTGCCAGCAGTTTAACTAGCGGGAGCACAGATACGCAGTATTTT. V is TRBV27 and J is TRBJ2-3; TRBD2 matches at 9 bases. V gave up 2 bases and J gave up 0 bases; unmatched junction bases: 0. The CDR3 runs to 15 residues. Germline V CDR1 and CDR2: MNHEY, SMNVEV (reference sequence).

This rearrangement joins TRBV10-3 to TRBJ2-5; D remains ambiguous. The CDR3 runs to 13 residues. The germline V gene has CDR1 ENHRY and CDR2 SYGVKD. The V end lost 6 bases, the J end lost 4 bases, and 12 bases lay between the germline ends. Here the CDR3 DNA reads TGTGCCATCAGCGCAAGCGCCCCAGAGACCCAGTACTTC. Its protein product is CAISASAPETQYF.

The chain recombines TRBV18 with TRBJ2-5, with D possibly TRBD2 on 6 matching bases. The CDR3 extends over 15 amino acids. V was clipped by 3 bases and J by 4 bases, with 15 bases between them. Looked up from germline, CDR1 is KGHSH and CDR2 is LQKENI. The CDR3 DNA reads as TGTGCCAGCTCACCCTCCGGAGGGGTGCGAGAGACCCAGTACTTC. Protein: CASSPSGGVRETQYF.

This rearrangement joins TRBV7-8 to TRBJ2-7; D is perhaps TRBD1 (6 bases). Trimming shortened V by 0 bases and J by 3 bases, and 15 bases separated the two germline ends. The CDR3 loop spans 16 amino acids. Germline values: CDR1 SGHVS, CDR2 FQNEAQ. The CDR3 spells CASSLAQGLGIYEQYF. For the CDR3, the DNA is TGTGCCAGCAGCTTAGCACAGGGTTTGGGTATCTACGAGCAGTACTTC. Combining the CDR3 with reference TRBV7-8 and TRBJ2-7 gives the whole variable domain GAGVSQSPRYKVAKRGQDVALRCDPISGHVSLFWYQQALGQGPEFLTYFQNEAQLDKSGLPSDRFFAERPEGSVSTLKIQRTQQEDSAVYLCASSLAQGLGIYEQYFGPGTRLTVT.

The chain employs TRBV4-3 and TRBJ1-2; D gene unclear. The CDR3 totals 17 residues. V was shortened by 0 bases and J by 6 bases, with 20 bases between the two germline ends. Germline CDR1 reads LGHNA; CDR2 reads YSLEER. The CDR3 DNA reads TGCGCCAGCAGCCAAGATCGAAGACTTACTATGATGGATGGCTACACCTTC. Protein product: CASSQDRRLTMMDGYTF.

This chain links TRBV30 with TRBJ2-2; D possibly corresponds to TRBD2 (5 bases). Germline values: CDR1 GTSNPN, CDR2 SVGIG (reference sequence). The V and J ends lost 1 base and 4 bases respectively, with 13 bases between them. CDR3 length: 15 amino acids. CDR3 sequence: CAWSGADAGTGELFF. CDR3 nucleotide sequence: TGTGCCTGGAGTGGCGCCGACGCGGGCACCGGGGAGCTGTTTTTT.

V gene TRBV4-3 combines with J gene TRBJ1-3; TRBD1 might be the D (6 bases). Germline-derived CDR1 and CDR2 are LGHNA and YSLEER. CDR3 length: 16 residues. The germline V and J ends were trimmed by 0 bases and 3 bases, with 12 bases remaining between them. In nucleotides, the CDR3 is TGCGCCAGCAGCCAAGAAACAGGGAGGGGTGGAAACACCATATATTTT. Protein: CASSQETGRGGNTIYF.

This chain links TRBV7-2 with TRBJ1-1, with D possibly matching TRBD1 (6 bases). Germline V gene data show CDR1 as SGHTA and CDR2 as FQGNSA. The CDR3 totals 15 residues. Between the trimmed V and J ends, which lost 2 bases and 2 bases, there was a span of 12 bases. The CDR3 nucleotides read TGTGCCAGCAGCTTATGGGCGGGGGCAAACACTGAAGCTTTCTTT. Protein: CASSLWAGANTEAFF.

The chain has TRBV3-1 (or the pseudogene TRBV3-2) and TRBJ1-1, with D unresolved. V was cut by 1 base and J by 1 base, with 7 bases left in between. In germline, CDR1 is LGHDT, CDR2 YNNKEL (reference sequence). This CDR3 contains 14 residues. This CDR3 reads CASSQVSPNTEAFF. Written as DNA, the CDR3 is TGTGCCAGCAGCCAAGTTAGTCCGAACACTGAAGCTTTCTTT.

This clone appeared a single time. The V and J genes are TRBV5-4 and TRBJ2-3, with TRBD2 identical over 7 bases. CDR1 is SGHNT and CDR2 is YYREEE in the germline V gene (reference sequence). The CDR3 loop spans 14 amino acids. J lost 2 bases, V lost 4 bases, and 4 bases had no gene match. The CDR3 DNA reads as TGTGCCAGCAGCCGTAGCGGGCCCACAGATACGCAGTATTTT. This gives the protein CASSRSGPTDTQYF.

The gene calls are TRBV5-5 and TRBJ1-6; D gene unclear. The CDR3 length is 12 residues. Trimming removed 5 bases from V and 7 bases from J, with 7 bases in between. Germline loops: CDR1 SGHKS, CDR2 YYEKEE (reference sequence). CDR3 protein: CASRYENSPLHF. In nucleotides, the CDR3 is TGTGCCAGCAGATATGAGAATTCACCCCTCCACTTT. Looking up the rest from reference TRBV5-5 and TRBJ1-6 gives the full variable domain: DAGVTQSPTHLIKTRGQQVTLRCSPISGHKSVSWYQQVLGQGPQFIFQYYEKEERGRGNFPDRFSARQFPNYSSELNVNALLLGDSALYLCASRYENSPLHFGNGTRLTVT.